The T cell receptor beta chain described here comes from a study of cytomegalovirus exposure and HLA in healthy donors. Study results and limitations: In a later analysis, donors in an Asian-associated ancestry cluster reportedly had fewer N-insertions in productive TCRs than the cohort mean. Testing in vitro showed a few CMV-associated chains specific for CMV antigens.

The ends lost 11 bases at V and 4 bases at J; junction bases unmatched: 9. Germline CDR1 reads MDHEN; CDR2 reads SYDVKM. This CDR3 contains 13 residues. In this sample, this clone turned up many times. Its specificity is not known. The PCR contained 60 Vbeta and 13 Jbeta primers. Only in-frame clones appear in the TCRdb table, and some are missing; sequencing was by immunoSEQ multiplex PCR. The sample comprises 110,000 to 150,000 clones, around 80% of which are singletons, and roughly 2.9% rests with the top ten. The chain carries TRBV28 and TRBJ1-1; 8 bases are a match to TRBD1. Source material: PBMCs. This clonotype originated in a female donor in good health and CMV-seronegative. The CDR3 DNA reads as TGTGCCGGACAACAGGGGGAGGGCACTGAAGCTTTCTTT. This encodes CAGQQGEGTEAFF.